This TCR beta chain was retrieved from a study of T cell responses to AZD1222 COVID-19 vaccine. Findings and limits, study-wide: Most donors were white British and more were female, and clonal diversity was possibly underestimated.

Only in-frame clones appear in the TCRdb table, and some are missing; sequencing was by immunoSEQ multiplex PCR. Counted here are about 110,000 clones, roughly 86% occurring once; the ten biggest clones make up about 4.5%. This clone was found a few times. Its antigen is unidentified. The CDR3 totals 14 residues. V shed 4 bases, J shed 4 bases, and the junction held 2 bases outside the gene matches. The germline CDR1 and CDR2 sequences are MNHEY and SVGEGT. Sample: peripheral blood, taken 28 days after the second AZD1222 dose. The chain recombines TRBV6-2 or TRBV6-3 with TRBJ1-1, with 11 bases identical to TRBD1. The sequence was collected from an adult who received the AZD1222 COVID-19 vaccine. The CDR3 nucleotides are TGTGCCAGCAGTTCGGACAGGGGGCTCACTGAAGCTTTCTTT. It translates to CASSSDRGLTEAFF.